This T cell receptor beta chain stems from a study of post-analysis software for immune sequencing data. Points from the study as a whole: Among roughly 5 TRBV segments more frequent in patients than controls were TRBV5-6, TRBV5-1 and TRBV20-1. Pronounced co-clustering by F measure was evident among identically batched samples.

Looked up from germline, CDR1 is DFQATT and CDR2 is SNEGSKA (reference sequence). The CDR3 consists of 17 residues. Regarding this clonotype: Its antigen is still unknown. One end of the junction varies from germline; a read error may be responsible.

Unique molecular identifiers were carried by the TCR beta cDNA libraries. TCRdb analysed the PCR reads with MiXCR anew, one entry per CDR3 protein. In the table there are a few hundred thousand distinct CDR3 sequences, roughly 45% of which are singletons. The sequence was collected from a girl aged 10-17 years with multiple sclerosis. The V call is TRBV20-1, the J call TRBJ2-3; D remains unclear. The sequenced sample consisted of blood. The chain's CDR3 is CSARDPTRISHTDTQYF. The CDR3 nucleotides are TGCAGTGCCAGAGACCCCACCCGGATATCGCACACAGATACGCAGTATTTT.